These 29 T cell receptor beta chains share one sample of origin, sequenced in a study of identical twins. TCRdb re-analysed the 5' RACE reads in MiXCR, keeping a single row per CDR3 protein. The sample includes 690,000 or so distinct CDR3 sequences, approximately 6% seen only once; the top ten take roughly 1.8%. Sequenced input: naive T cells sorted from blood. The receptor set was obtained from a man younger than 30 in good health.

This clonotype was observed many times. The genes are TRBV28 and TRBJ2-3; D is unresolved. The V and J ends lost 3 bases and 1 base respectively, with 11 bases between them. CDR1 and CDR2 (germline): MDHEN, SYDVKM. There are 15 residues in the CDR3. CDR3 protein: CASSFPSIGTDTQYF. The CDR3 DNA is TGTGCCAGCAGTTTCCCCTCGATTGGCACAGATACGCAGTATTTT.

This clonotype appeared many times. V is TRBV4-2 and J is TRBJ1-1; D ambiguous. The germline V gene has CDR1 LGHNA and CDR2 YNFKEQ. Trimming stripped 0 bases from V and 1 base from J, with 15 bases between. The CDR3 spans 17 residues. The CDR3 here is CASSQESSGPQNTEAFF. The CDR3 bases are TGTGCCAGCAGCCAAGAATCCAGCGGCCCCCAGAACACTGAAGCTTTCTTT.

This clonotype was observed at least ten times. J is TRBJ2-7 and V is TRBV9; TRBD1 aligns across 9 bases. After removal of 4 bases from V and 4 bases from J, the junction contained 12 bases not matched to a gene. CDR3 length equals 16 residues. CDR1 and CDR2 from the germline V gene are SGDLS and YYNGEE. The CDR3 reads CASSSAAGQGEYEQYF. The CDR3 coding sequence is TGTGCCAGCAGCTCCGCCGCGGGACAGGGCGAATACGAGCAGTACTTC.

The chain combines TRBV7-6 with TRBJ2-7; the D is unclear. V lost 6 bases and J 6 bases, leaving 15 bases between the germline ends. CDR3 length equals 13 residues. Germline lookup yields CDR1 SGHVS and CDR2 FNYEAQ. The CDR3 nucleotides are TGTGCCAGCAGTGTAGCCTCTCCGGGCGAGCAGTACTTC. Translating it yields CASSVASPGEQYF. Based on the CDR3 plus reference TRBV7-6 and TRBJ2-7, the full variable domain is GAGVSQSPRYKVTKRGQDVALRCDPISGHVSLYWYRQALGQGPEFLTYFNYEAQQDKSGLPNDRFSAERPEGSISTLTIQRTEQRDSAMYRCASSVASPGEQYFGPGTRLTVT.

This clonotype was seen a handful of times. This rearrangement joins TRBV27 to TRBJ2-7; 8 nucleotides match TRBD1. The CDR3 consists of 16 residues. Looked up from germline, CDR1 is MNHEY and CDR2 is SMNVEV (reference sequence). Losses at the gene ends were 5 bases for V and 3 bases for J; bases not matched to a gene: 12. CDR3 DNA: TGTGCCAGCAGTCCAAACCCCGGACAGGGTCTCTACGAGCAGTACTTC. Amino acid sequence: CASSPNPGQGLYEQYF.

As to this clonotype: It may be a read error: a sequence one base away is much more abundant. The chain employs TRBV7-9 and TRBJ1-4; TRBD1 matches at 7 bases. The CDR3 covers 15 residues. The germline gives CDR1 SEHNR, CDR2 FQNEAQ (reference sequence). The CDR3, as DNA: TGTTCCAGTGGGACAGCAGCAACAACTAATGAAAAACTGTTTTTT. Translation: CSSGTAATTNEKLFF.

V usage is TRBV29-1 and J usage is TRBJ2-1, with a weak D call TRBD2 (7 bases). There are 16 residues in the CDR3. Trimming removed 0 bases at V and 8 bases at J, with 20 bases between. The germline CDR1 and CDR2 sequences are SQVTM and ANQGSEA. CDR3 loop: CSVEDWGRGTSDEQFF. Here the CDR3 DNA reads TGCAGCGTTGAAGATTGGGGGCGGGGGACCAGCGATGAGCAGTTCTTC.

This clonotype was observed a few times. The chain links TRBV11-2 to TRBJ2-7, with D perhaps matching TRBD2 (5 bases). The ends were cut back, 1 base at V and 2 bases at J, with 12 bases in the middle. The CDR3 covers 15 residues. CDR1 and CDR2 (germline): SGHAT, FQNNGV. CDR3 protein: CASSLVAKGAYEQYV. DNA of the CDR3: TGTGCCAGCAGCTTAGTAGCCAAGGGAGCCTACGAGCAGTACGTC.

There are many counts of this clonotype. The V call is TRBV11-2, the J call TRBJ2-3, with 8 nucleotides matching TRBD1. The V gene's germline CDR1 is SGHAT and CDR2 FQNNGV. The CDR3 loop spans 16 amino acids. V lost 6 bases and J lost 2; bases outside the gene matches: 10. The CDR3 protein is CASSQGAGRATDTQYF. The CDR3 coding sequence is TGTGCCAGCAGTCAGGGGGCAGGGCGGGCCACAGATACGCAGTATTTT.

This clonotype appeared a few times. The chain carries TRBV20-1 and TRBJ2-1; TRBD2 matches at 14 bases. The V segment lost 5 bases and the J segment 6 bases; nucleotides outside the gene matches: 6. Germline V gene sequence: CDR1 DFQATT, CDR2 SNEGSKA (reference sequence). The CDR3 contains 15 residues. CDR3 bases: TGCAGTGCTGGCTTGGGACTAGCGGGAGTCAATGAGCAGTTCTTC. Protein product: CSAGLGLAGVNEQFF.

This clonotype was observed at least ten times. The CDR3 loop is CASRLAGEAFF. CDR3 nucleotide sequence: TGTGCCAGCAGATTGGCGGGTGAAGCTTTCTTT. The genes are TRBV12-3 or TRBV12-4 and TRBJ1-1; no reliable D call. The V end lost 6 bases, the J end lost 7 bases, and 9 bases lay between the germline ends. This CDR3 is built from 11 residues.

In its sample, this clonotype was seen many times. The gene calls are TRBV24-1 and TRBJ1-5; 9 bases match TRBD1. Looked up from germline, CDR1 is KGHDR and CDR2 is SFDVKD. The CDR3 extends over 17 amino acids. V shed 4 bases, J shed 2 bases, and the junction held 8 bases outside the gene matches. CDR3 coding DNA: TGTGCCACCAGTGACCCGAGACAGGGGGGGGGCAATCAGCCCCAGCATTTT. Encoded protein: CATSDPRQGGGNQPQHF.

This clonotype was detected many times. The rearrangement uses TRBV29-1 and TRBJ2-2; 7 bases fit TRBD1. Germline assignment: CDR1 SQVTM and CDR2 ANQGSEA. This CDR3 spans 14 amino acids. Trimming removed 4 bases from V and 3 bases from J; junction bases left unmatched: 5. The CDR3 bases are TGCAGCGTTGGGAGAGGGGGCGACACCGGGGAGCTGTTTTTT. Its protein is CSVGRGGDTGELFF.

This clonotype appeared many times. J is TRBJ2-5 and V is TRBV20-1; D gene uncertain. CDR3 length: 13 residues. The germline gives CDR1 DFQATT, CDR2 SNEGSKA (reference sequence). V was clipped by 1 base and J by 4 bases, with 10 bases between them. CDR3 loop: CSARVGSGETQYF. In DNA form, the CDR3 reads TGCAGTGCTAGAGTCGGTAGTGGAGAGACCCAGTACTTC.

The table lists this clonotype with many counts. The chain uses TRBV12-3 or TRBV12-4 and TRBJ2-5, with D perhaps given as TRBD1 or TRBD2 (6 bases each). The CDR3 runs to 14 residues. Trimming cost V 7 bases and J 3 bases, with 15 bases left between them. CDR3 in amino acids: CASTFRGAEETQYF. CDR3 nucleotide sequence: TGTGCCAGCACTTTTAGGGGGGCGGAAGAGACCCAGTACTTC.

V and J are TRBV4-3 and TRBJ2-3; TRBD1 might be the D (5 bases). V lost 1 base, J lost 6 bases, and 20 bases lay in between. CDR1 is LGHNA, CDR2 YSLEER, per germline. The CDR3 loop spans 17 amino acids. The CDR3 DNA follows: TGCGCCAGCAGCCAAGTAAGATTAGCACTGAAGGGGGATACGCAGTATTTT. Translating it yields CASSQVRLALKGDTQYF.

Many counts were recorded for this clonotype. V is TRBV5-1 and J is TRBJ2-3; 9 bases map to TRBD2. With V trimmed by 5 bases and J by 4 bases, 11 bases remained unmatched. This CDR3 spans 16 amino acids. CDR1 is SGHRS, CDR2 YFSETQ, per germline. The CDR3 spells CASRVSGRGVADTQYF. In DNA form, the CDR3 reads TGCGCCAGCAGGGTTAGCGGGAGAGGGGTCGCAGATACGCAGTATTTT.

This clonotype showed up many times. The chain combines TRBV20-1 with TRBJ2-3; possibly TRBD1 for D (6 bases). In germline, CDR1 is DFQATT, CDR2 SNEGSKA (reference sequence). Between the trimmed V and J ends, which lost 6 bases and 15 bases, there was a span of 22 bases. The CDR3 covers 12 residues. DNA of the CDR3: TGCAGTGCGACAGACGAAGACAGGAAAGGATATTTT. It is translated as CSATDEDRKGYF.

The gene calls are TRBV27 and TRBJ2-1; 8 nucleotides match TRBD1. This CDR3 contains 15 residues. The ends lost 5 bases at V and 8 bases at J; junction bases unmatched: 11. Germline V lookup: CDR1 MNHEY, CDR2 SMNVEV (reference sequence). The CDR3 sequence is CASSPPGGWVDEQFF. CDR3 bases: TGTGCCAGCAGTCCCCCAGGGGGCTGGGTCGATGAGCAGTTCTTC.

This clonotype was counted ten times or more. V is TRBV4-3 and J is TRBJ2-5, with TRBD2 matching 11 bases. In germline, CDR1 is LGHNA, CDR2 YSLEER. The CDR3 runs 15 residues. J was trimmed by 6 bases and V by 2 bases; bases with no gene match: 5. CDR3 coding DNA: TGCGCCAGCAGCCAAACTAGCGGGAGTTCCAAGACCCAGTACTTC. The encoded protein is CASSQTSGSSKTQYF.

There are many counts of this clonotype. The chain recombines TRBV6-5 with TRBJ2-7, with TRBD2 matching over 9 bases. Per germline, CDR1 MNHEY and CDR2 SVGAGI. V was clipped by 6 bases and J by 2 bases; unmatched bases: 8. The CDR3 runs to 15 residues. The DNA for the CDR3 is TGTGCCAGCAGCTATTATATAGCGGGGGCCTACGAGCAGTACTTC. Encoded protein: CASSYYIAGAYEQYF.

The chain links TRBV14 to TRBJ2-2, with 7 bases lining up with TRBD2. V dropped 4 bases and J dropped 5; count of bases not matched to a gene: 10. CDR1 is SGHDN, CDR2 FVKESK, per germline. The CDR3 is made up of 16 amino acids. The CDR3 DNA reads TGTGCCAGCAGCCCCCTGGCGGGAGTGGGGACCGGGGAGCTGTTTTTT. It is translated as CASSPLAGVGTGELFF.

The V and J genes are TRBV4-3 and TRBJ2-1; the match to TRBD1 covers 9 bases. The ends lost 4 bases at V and 8 bases at J; junction bases unmatched: 6. Per the germline V gene, CDR1 is LGHNA and CDR2 is YSLEER. This CDR3 has 14 amino acids. The CDR3 loop reads CASSPGQGEDEQFF. The CDR3 bases are TGCGCCAGCAGCCCGGGACAGGGAGAGGATGAGCAGTTCTTC.

This clonotype was seen many times. The V gene is TRBV12-3 or TRBV12-4, the J gene TRBJ2-3; D possibly corresponds to TRBD2 (6 bases). CDR3 length: 13 amino acids. The V and J ends lost 2 bases and 6 bases respectively, with 9 bases between them. In nucleotides, the CDR3 is TGTGCCAGCAGTTTATTAGGGAGGGATACGCAGTATTTT. It codes for CASSLLGRDTQYF.

The chain carries TRBV5-6 and TRBJ2-7; no clear D. Looked up from germline, CDR1 is SGHDT and CDR2 is YYEEEE. This CDR3 is 13 amino acids long. V lost 3 bases and J 5 bases, leaving 12 bases between the germline ends. CDR3: CASSSLKDHEQYF. The CDR3 DNA reads as TGTGCCAGCAGCTCCCTTAAGGATCACGAGCAGTACTTC.

This clonotype was seen ten or more times. The V gene is TRBV29-1, the J gene TRBJ2-2, with TRBD2 matching over 9 bases. In germline, CDR1 is SQVTM, CDR2 ANQGSEA. CDR3 length: 15 amino acids. With V trimmed by 4 bases and J by 2 bases, 5 bases remained unmatched. The CDR3 loop reads CSVGSLAGNTGELFF. Written as DNA, the CDR3 is TGCAGCGTTGGGTCTCTAGCGGGAAACACCGGGGAGCTGTTTTTT.

The chain uses TRBV4-3 and TRBJ2-1; TRBD2 is a possible D gene (5 bases). V shed 0 bases and J shed 3 bases, with 9 bases lying between them. The CDR3 is made up of 15 amino acids. Germline V gives CDR1 LGHNA, CDR2 YSLEER. The CDR3 here is CASSQESGDYNEQFF. CDR3 coding DNA: TGCGCCAGCAGCCAAGAGAGCGGAGACTACAATGAGCAGTTCTTC.

This clonotype was detected ten times or more. The chain couples TRBV29-1 to TRBJ2-1, with 11 bases matching TRBD2. Germline V gene lookup returns CDR1 SQVTM and CDR2 ANQGSEA. The CDR3 runs 14 residues. V was pared by 3 bases and J by 7 bases, with 5 bases of the junction left unmatched. The CDR3 sequence: CSVDASGRRNEQFF. CDR3 DNA sequence: TGCAGCGTTGATGCTAGCGGGAGGCGAAATGAGCAGTTCTTC.

This clonotype was observed a few times. This chain links TRBV7-2 with TRBJ2-7; D perhaps matches TRBD1 (6 bases). The length of the CDR3 is 13 residues. Per germline, CDR1 SGHTA and CDR2 FQGNSA. V lost 5 bases, J lost 7 bases, and 15 bases lay in between. The CDR3 region has the DNA TGTGCCAGCAGCCCCACACAGGGTTGGGAGCAGTACGTC. It encodes CASSPTQGWEQYV.